This T cell receptor (beta chain) was identified in a study of cytomegalovirus exposure and HLA in healthy donors. Overall study results and limits: TCR beta V segments were, for the most part, productive about 87% or about 30% of the time in an earlier analysis. As a later analysis showed, a missense DCLRE1C variant was linked to trimming of TCR beta V- and J-genes.

Comments on this clone: Its antigen is as yet unknown.

Primers for the PCR totalled 60 Vbeta and 13 Jbeta. Sequencing used immunoSEQ multiplex PCR; TCRdb keeps in-frame clones, though not all of them. The sample carries roughly 200,000 clones, about 80% recorded once. The germline CDR1 and CDR2 sequences are SGHRS and YFSETQ. The CDR3 totals 16 residues. Trimming cost V 5 bases and J 4 bases; bases outside gene matches: 13. The chain has TRBV5-1 and TRBJ1-2; TRBD1 matches 8 bases. The sample comprised PBMCs. This TCR derives from a woman in her forties or fifties in good health and CMV-seronegative. CDR3 sequence: CASRQAVGTGIYGYTF. The CDR3 DNA reads TGCGCCAGCAGGCAGGCGGTGGGGACAGGCATCTATGGCTACACCTTC.